This T cell receptor beta chain was sequenced for a study of CD8 T cells in ankylosing spondylitis. Broader study findings: A motif of 7 or 8 highly homologous TCR beta variants was seen as apparently characteristic of ankylosing spondylitis blood. Some motif variants had been reported before (in reactive arthritis synovial fluid and blood).

For TCR beta, libraries came from quantitative 5'-RACE with molecular barcodes. TCRdb redid the calling of the 5' RACE reads with MiXCR, one entry per CDR3 protein. The table lists around 230,000 distinct CDR3 sequences, 8.6% of them singletons. This clonotype was counted at least ten times. Its antigen remains unknown. The germline V gene encodes CDR1 MNHEY and CDR2 SVGEGT. Trimming stripped 7 bases from V and 7 bases from J, with 19 bases between. The CDR3 contains 14 residues. The chain recombines TRBV6-2 or TRBV6-3 with TRBJ1-1; possible D gene TRBD1, 6 bases. The source material was blood, either unsorted or a sorted T cell fraction (not recorded which). The receptor comes from a male donor with ankylosing spondylitis or in good health (not recorded which). For the CDR3, the DNA is TGTGCCAGCATGCGACACCGGGGGACAAGTGAAGCTTTCTTT. Amino acid sequence: CASMRHRGTSEAFF.